These T cell receptor beta chains were read from a single sample in a study of response to subunit inactivated influenza vaccine. TCRdb processed the RT-PCR reads anew with MiXCR; each CDR3 protein has one entry. Seen here are more than 450,000 distinct CDR3 sequences, about 10% observed once, and the top ten hold approximately 10%. Source: PBMCs from blood, taken on the day of vaccination. Receptors originate from a man aged 45-60 years who received an inactivated influenza vaccine. CDR3s include the opening cysteine and the closing phenylalanine or tryptophan. A D gene is named only where the DNA matches it firmly. For some rows the clone size is stated as once, few or many, or as a class when expanded; others skip it.

TRBJ2-6 | TRBV9 | NA | NA | CASSVRGGDSSRSGANVLTF | TGTGCCAGCAGCGTAAGGGGCGGGGATTCTTCCCGCTCTGGGGCCAACGTCCTGACTTTC
TRBJ2-2 | TRBV5-1 | NA | many | CASSLEVTLRDTGELFF | TGCGCCAGCAGCTTGGAAGTGACACTCCGCGACACCGGGGAGCTGTTTTTT
TRBJ2-7 | TRBV7-3 | NA | NA | CASSLSRYLSYEQYF | TGTGCCAGCAGCTTAAGCAGATACCTTTCCTACGAGCAGTACTTC
TRBJ2-7 | TRBV7-2 | TRBD1 | NA | CASSPRTGLTYEQYF | TGTGCCAGCAGCCCACGGACAGGTCTTACCTACGAGCAGTACTTC
TRBJ1-1 | TRBV12-3/TRBV12-4 | NA | many | CASSRVTEAFF | TGTGCCAGCAGCAGGGTGACTGAAGCTTTCTTT
TRBJ2-3 | TRBV5-6 | NA | many | CASSLSSRTDTQYF | TGTGCCAGCAGCTTGTCTTCTCGGACAGATACGCAGTATTTT
TRBJ1-3 | TRBV15 | NA | many | CATSRDGVGVTSGNTIYF | TGTGCCACCAGCAGAGATGGAGTCGGGGTAACCTCTGGAAACACCATATATTTT
TRBJ2-1 | TRBV5-1 | NA | many | CASSLAGGLYNEQFF | TGCGCCAGCAGCTTGGCCGGTGGACTGTACAATGAGCAGTTCTTC
TRBJ2-7 | TRBV5-1 | TRBD1 | NA | CASSPDRGQTYEQYF | TGCGCCAGCAGCCCCGACAGGGGGCAAACCTACGAGCAGTACTTC
TRBJ2-7 | TRBV24-1 | NA | NA | CATSDSRGDEQYF | TGTGCCACCAGTGATTCCAGGGGGGACGAGCAGTACTTC
TRBJ2-1 | TRBV20-1 | TRBD2 | NA | CSAILAGAYNEQFF | TGCAGTGCCATACTAGCGGGGGCATACAATGAGCAGTTCTTC
TRBJ2-4 | TRBV9 | NA | many | CASSAETRGGIQYF | TGTGCCAGCAGCGCGGAAACGAGGGGTGGCATTCAGTACTTC
TRBJ1-5 | TRBV28 | TRBD1 | few | CASSPLDRAGQPQHF | TGTGCCAGCAGTCCCCTGGACAGGGCCGGTCAGCCCCAGCATTTT
TRBJ2-7 | TRBV30 | TRBD2 | few | CAWSPGLAGDYPHEQYF | TGTGCCTGGAGTCCCGGGCTAGCGGGAGACTACCCCCACGAGCAGTACTTC
TRBJ2-7 | TRBV28 | NA | many | CASSSAESGSYEQYF | TGTGCCAGCAGTTCCGCTGAGAGCGGCTCCTACGAGCAGTACTTC
TRBJ2-2 | TRBV11-2 | NA | many | CASSLERVTGELFF | TGTGCCAGCAGCTTAGAGAGGGTCACCGGGGAGCTGTTTTTT